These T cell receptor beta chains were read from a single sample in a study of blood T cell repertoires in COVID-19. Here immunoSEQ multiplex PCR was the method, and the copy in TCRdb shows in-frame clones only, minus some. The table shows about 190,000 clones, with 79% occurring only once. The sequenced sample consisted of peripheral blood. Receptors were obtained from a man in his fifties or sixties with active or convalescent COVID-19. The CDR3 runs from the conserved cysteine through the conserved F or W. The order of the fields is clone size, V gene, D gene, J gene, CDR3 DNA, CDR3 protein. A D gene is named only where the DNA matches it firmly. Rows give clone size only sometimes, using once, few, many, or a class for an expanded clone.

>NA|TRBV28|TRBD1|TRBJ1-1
TGTGCCAGCAGTCATAGACAGGGAGATAAAACTGAAGCTTTCTTT
CASSHRQGDKTEAFF
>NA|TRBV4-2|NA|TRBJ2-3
TGTGCCAGCAGCCAAGGTTACGCGGTTAGCACAGATACGCAGTATTTT
CASSQGYAVSTDTQYF
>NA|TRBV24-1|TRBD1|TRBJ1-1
TGTGCCACCAGTGACGGACAGGGGGACACTGAAGCTTTCTTT
CATSDGQGDTEAFF
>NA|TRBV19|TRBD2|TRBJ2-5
TGTGCCACCCAGGGACTAGCGGGAGAAGAGACCCAGTACTTC
CATQGLAGEETQYF
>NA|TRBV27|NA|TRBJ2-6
TGTGCCAGCAGCCACAATAGGGGGACTGGGGCCAACGTCCTGACTTTC
CASSHNRGTGANVLTF
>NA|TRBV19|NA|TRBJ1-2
TGTGCCAGTCTGGCGGGGACCAACTATGGCTACACCTTC
CASLAGTNYGYTF
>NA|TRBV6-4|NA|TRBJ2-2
TGTGCCAGCAGTGAACAGGGAAACACCGGGGAGCTGTTTTTT
CASSEQGNTGELFF
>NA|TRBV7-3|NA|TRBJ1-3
TGTGCCAGCAGCCCCAGCGGCGCTGGAAACACCATATATTTT
CASSPSGAGNTIYF
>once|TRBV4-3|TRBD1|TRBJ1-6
TGCGCCAGCAGCCAATTAGGACAGGGTGATTCACCCCTCCACTTT
CASSQLGQGDSPLHF
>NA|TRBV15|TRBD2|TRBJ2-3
TGTGCCACCAGCAGGGGACTACAGTCAGATACGCAGTATTTT
CATSRGLQSDTQYF
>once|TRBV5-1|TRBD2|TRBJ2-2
TGCGCCAGCGGTAGGGTAGCGGGAGACACCGGGGAGCTGTTTTTT
CASGRVAGDTGELFF
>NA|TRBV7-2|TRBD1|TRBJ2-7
TGTGCCAGCAGCTGGGGACAGCTCTACGAGCAGTACTTC
CASSWGQLYEQYF
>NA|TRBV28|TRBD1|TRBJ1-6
TGTGCCAGCGGGATAATCGGGTCACAGGGGGCGCATTTATCGTCACCCCTCCACTTT
CASGIIGSQGAHLSSPLHF
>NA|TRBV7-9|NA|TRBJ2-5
TGTGCCAGCAGCCCCGAGGGGGGCAGGGGGGAGACCCAGTACTTC
CASSPEGGRGETQYF
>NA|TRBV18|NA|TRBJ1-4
TGTGCCAGCTCACTGACAGTTAATGAAAAACTGTTTTTT
CASSLTVNEKLFF
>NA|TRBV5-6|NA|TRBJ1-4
TGTGCCAGCAGCCCCTCGGGGGGGAAACTGTTTTTT
CASSPSGGKLFF
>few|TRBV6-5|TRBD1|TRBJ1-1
TGTGCCAGCACCGAGGGGGCCCCGAACACTGAAGCTTTCTTT
CASTEGAPNTEAFF
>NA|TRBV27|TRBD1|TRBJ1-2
TGTGCCAGCAGTTTGGGCCTTGGACAGGAAGATGGCTACACCTTC
CASSLGLGQEDGYTF
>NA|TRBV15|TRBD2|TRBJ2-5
TGTGCCACCAGCAGAGATCTCCTAGCGGGCCTGGGGGTCCAAGAGACCCAGTACTTC
CATSRDLLAGLGVQETQYF
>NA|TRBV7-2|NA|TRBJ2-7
TGTGCCAGCAGCTTAGCGTGGGGCCGCGACGAGCAGTACTTC
CASSLAWGRDEQYF
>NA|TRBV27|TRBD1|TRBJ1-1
TGTGCCAGCAGTACGGACAGGGCAGGGACTGAAGCTTTCTTT
CASSTDRAGTEAFF
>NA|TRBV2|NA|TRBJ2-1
TGTGCCAGCACCCAGGACACATCCTACAATGAGCAGTTCTTC
CASTQDTSYNEQFF
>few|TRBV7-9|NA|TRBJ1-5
TGTGCCAGCAGCTCCTCTCAGGACAGCGAGGTGGGCAATCAGCCCCAGCATTTT
CASSSSQDSEVGNQPQHF
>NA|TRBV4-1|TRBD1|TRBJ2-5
TGCGCCAGCAGCCAAGATGGCAGAAGACAGGGCCGAGAGACCCAGTACTTC
CASSQDGRRQGRETQYF
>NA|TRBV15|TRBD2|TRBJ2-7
TGTGCCACCAGCACCCTAGGCGGGAGCGAGCAGTACTTC
CATSTLGGSEQYF
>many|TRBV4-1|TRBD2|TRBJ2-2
TGCGCCAGCAGCCAAGACCACCCTACTAGCGGCGGGGAGCTGTTTTTT
CASSQDHPTSGGELFF
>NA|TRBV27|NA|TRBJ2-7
TGTGCCAGCAGTTTGGCGGGGCCTCCCTACGAGCAGTACTTC
CASSLAGPPYEQYF
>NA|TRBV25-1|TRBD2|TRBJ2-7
TGTGCCAGCAGTGAGGAAGGTCCGGGAGGGCCGAGGGAGCAGTACTTC
CASSEEGPGGPREQYF
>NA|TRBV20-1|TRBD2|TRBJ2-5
TGCAGTGCCAGTCGAGGGAGGGCCTTGGAGACCCAGTACTTC
CSASRGRALETQYF
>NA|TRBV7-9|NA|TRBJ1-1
TGTGCCAGCAGGTTGGACAGCCGGAACACTGAAGCTTTCTTT
CASRLDSRNTEAFF
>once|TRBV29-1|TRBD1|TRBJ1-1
TGCGTGTGGAAGGGGGCCCGAGAGGGCACTGAAGCTTTCTTT
CVWKGAREGTEAFF
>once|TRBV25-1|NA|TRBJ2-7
TGTGCCAGCAGTGAATATGGGGGCCGTTACGAGCAGTACTTC
CASSEYGGRYEQYF
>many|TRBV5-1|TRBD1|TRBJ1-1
TGCGCCAGCAGCTCGACAGGGCTGAACACTGAAGCTTTCTTT
CASSSTGLNTEAFF
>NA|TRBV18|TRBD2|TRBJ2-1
TGTGCCAGCTCACCCCCTAGCGGAACATCCTACAATGAGCAGTTCTTC
CASSPPSGTSYNEQFF
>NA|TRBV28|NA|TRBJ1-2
TGTGCCAGCAGTTTGCGGGGGAGCTATGGCTACACCTTC
CASSLRGSYGYTF
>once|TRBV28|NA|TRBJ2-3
TGTGCCAGCAGTTCGAGGGGGACAGATACGCAGTATTTT
CASSSRGTDTQYF
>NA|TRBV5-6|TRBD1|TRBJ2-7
TGTGCCAGCAGCTTCCGTAGGACAGGGGGCAGGTACGAGCAGTACTTC
CASSFRRTGGRYEQYF
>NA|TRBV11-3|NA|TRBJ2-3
TGTGCCAGCAGCTTAGATGGGACACCGGGGGATACGCAGTATTTT
CASSLDGTPGDTQYF
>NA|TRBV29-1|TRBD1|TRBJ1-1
TGCAGCGTCAGGGGGAGAACTGAAGCTTTCTTT
CSVRGRTEAFF
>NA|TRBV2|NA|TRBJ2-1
TGTGCCAGCTCGTTGACTGTAAGCAATGAGCAGTTCTTC
CASSLTVSNEQFF
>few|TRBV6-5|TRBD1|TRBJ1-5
TGTGCCAGCAAGACTCAGGGGGCCAGCCCCCAGCATTTT
CASKTQGASPQHF
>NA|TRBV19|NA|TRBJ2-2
TGTGCCAGTAGTATGAGGAGACTAGGTGCCGGGGAGCTGTTTTTT
CASSMRRLGAGELFF
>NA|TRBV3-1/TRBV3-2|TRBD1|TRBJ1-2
TGTGCCAGCAGCCTATCGGACAGGGAGGTGTATGGCTACACCTTC
CASSLSDREVYGYTF
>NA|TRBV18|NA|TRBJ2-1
TGTGCCAGCTCACCTATACAGGGATCGGGCTCCTACAATGAGCAGTTCTTC
CASSPIQGSGSYNEQFF